Shown below are 9 T cell receptor beta chains from a single sample sequenced in a study of T cells after yellow fever vaccination. In TCRdb, the 5' RACE reads were re-called with MiXCR into one record per CDR3 protein. This table holds a few hundred thousand distinct CDR3 sequences, 6% to 8% found once. This specimen consisted of PBMCs, obtained 5 days after the yellow fever booster vaccination. All receptors derive from a man aged 25 to 40 who received the YFV17D yellow fever vaccine.

The chain recombines TRBV20-1 with TRBJ2-1; TRBD2 aligns across 8 bases. Germline trimming cut 0 bases from V and 2 bases from J; bases unmatched to any gene: 6. This CDR3 has 16 residues. Germline V gene data show CDR1 as DFQATT and CDR2 as SNEGSKA (reference sequence). DNA of the CDR3: TGCAGTGCTAGAGATTGGGGTAGCGGGGCCTACAATGAGCAGTTCTTC. Translated: CSARDWGSGAYNEQFF.

This clonotype was observed a handful of times. The V and J genes are TRBV6-2 or TRBV6-3 and TRBJ2-7, with TRBD2 identical over 15 bases. Germline-derived CDR1 and CDR2 are MNHEY and SVGEGT. CDR3 length: 19 amino acids. J lost 0 bases, V lost 2 bases, and 8 bases had no gene match. This chain's CDR3 is CASSYPGLAGGPSSYEQYF. The CDR3 coding sequence is TGTGCCAGCAGTTACCCGGGACTAGCGGGAGGACCGAGCTCCTACGAGCAGTACTTC.

This clonotype showed up many times. The chain carries TRBV12-3 or TRBV12-4 and TRBJ2-3; D not resolved. The CDR3 runs to 14 residues. Deletions cut 3 bases from V and 0 bases from J, with 7 bases between. The CDR3 here is CASSFSLSTDTQYF. As DNA, the CDR3 is TGTGCCAGCAGTTTCTCCCTTAGCACAGATACGCAGTATTTT.

There are many counts of this clonotype. This chain uses TRBV5-1 with TRBJ2-7, with TRBD1 matching 7 bases. Per germline, CDR1 SGHRS and CDR2 YFSETQ. The CDR3 runs to 16 residues. Trimming removed 4 bases from V and 1 base from J; junction bases left unmatched: 11. The CDR3 here is CASSLRGVGQSYEQYF. For the CDR3, the DNA is TGCGCCAGCAGCCTCCGTGGTGTGGGACAGTCCTACGAGCAGTACTTC.

This chain joins TRBV9 and TRBJ2-7, with D unclear. The CDR3 extends over 14 amino acids. CDR1 SGDLS and CDR2 YYNGEE come from the germline V gene. V lost 0 bases and J 2 bases, leaving 9 bases between the germline ends. CDR3 DNA sequence: TGTGCCAGCAGCGTAGACCCAGGAGCCTACGAGCAGTACTTC. This gives the protein CASSVDPGAYEQYF.

The sample holds a few counts of this clonotype. This chain joins TRBV29-1 and TRBJ2-7, with 7 bases lining up with TRBD1. This CDR3 comprises 13 residues. CDR1 SQVTM and CDR2 ANQGSEA come from the germline V gene. J gave up 3 bases and V 7 bases, and 9 bases lay outside the gene matches. The CDR3 sequence: CSAKQGLGYEQYF. CDR3 bases: TGCAGCGCCAAACAGGGGCTCGGCTACGAGCAGTACTTC.

This clonotype has only a few counts. This chain uses TRBV10-3 with TRBJ1-3; 8 bases map to TRBD1. The CDR3 is made up of 15 amino acids. The junction had 3 bases not matched to a gene; V was cut back by 5 bases and J by 0 bases. CDR1 ENHRY and CDR2 SYGVKD come from the germline V gene. Here the CDR3 DNA reads TGTGCCATCAGTCAAACAGGGGGCTCTGGAAACACCATATATTTT. Its translation is CAISQTGGSGNTIYF.

The J gene is TRBJ1-3, the V gene TRBV18; D is perhaps TRBD1 (5 bases). The CDR3 runs 17 residues. CDR1 is KGHSH and CDR2 is LQKENI in the germline V gene. Deletions cut 6 bases from V and 0 bases from J, with 18 bases between. The CDR3, as DNA: TGTGCCAGCTCCCCATGGGGCAGTCAGAGCTCTGGAAACACCATATATTTT. Encoded protein: CASSPWGSQSSGNTIYF.

This clonotype was counted at least ten times. J is TRBJ2-1 and V is TRBV6-5, with 10 bases that match TRBD1. V was clipped by 4 bases and J by 4 bases; unmatched bases: 13. Germline CDR1 MNHEY, CDR2 SVGAGI. This CDR3 contains 18 residues. This chain's CDR3 is CASSSPRDRGFGYNEQFF. CDR3 coding DNA: TGTGCCAGCAGTTCCCCGAGGGACAGGGGTTTCGGGTACAATGAGCAGTTCTTC.